Each of the 18 T cell receptor beta chains below was sequenced from the same sample in a study of blood T cell repertoires in COVID-19. Data came from immunoSEQ multiplex PCR; TCRdb stores just in-frame clones and leaves some out. The table shows 200,000 to 250,000 clones, with 70% to 90% occurring only once. Sequenced sample: peripheral blood. The source of these receptors is a human donor in a cohort sampled during active COVID-19.

The CDR3 sequence is CASSLRQGRNEKLFF. CDR3 coding DNA: TGTGCCAGCAGCTTGCGACAGGGGAGGAATGAAAAACTGTTTTTT. V and J are TRBV7-2 and TRBJ1-4; 8 bases fit TRBD1. J was trimmed by 5 bases and V by 3 bases; bases with no gene match: 5. This CDR3 comprises 15 residues. From germline, CDR1 is SGHTA and CDR2 FQGNSA.

The chain recombines TRBV11-3 with TRBJ2-7, with 9 bases aligning to TRBD1. Germline V gene lookup returns CDR1 SGHNT and CDR2 YENEEA. V shed 5 bases and J 5 bases; nucleotides not matched to a gene: 10. The CDR3 covers 15 residues. CDR3: CASSPTPGTGNEQYF. The CDR3 nucleotides read TGTGCCAGCAGCCCCACCCCCGGGACAGGGAACGAGCAGTACTTC.

V gene TRBV15 combines with J gene TRBJ2-7; tentatively, D is TRBD2 (5 bases). Looked up from germline, CDR1 is LNHNV and CDR2 is YYDKDF (reference sequence). CDR3 length: 15 amino acids. Trimming took off 4 bases at V and 7 bases at J, with 20 bases between the two ends. Here the CDR3 reads CATSTSGKGVWEQYF. In nucleotides, the CDR3 is TGTGCCACCAGCACCTCGGGAAAGGGCGTGTGGGAGCAGTACTTC. The full variable domain, its missing parts supplied by reference TRBV15 and TRBJ2-7, is DAMVIQNPRYQVTQFGKPVTLSCSQTLNHNVMYWYQQKSSQAPKLLFHYYDKDFNNEADTPDNFQSRRPNTSFCFLDIRSPGLGDTAMYLCATSTSGKGVWEQYFGPGTRLTVT.

The chain couples TRBV21-1 to TRBJ1-1; the D call TRBD1 from the table was never checked on the DNA. TRBV21-1 is recorded as a pseudogene. The CDR3 contains 16 residues. DNA of the CDR3: TGTGCCAGGTGCTGTCATGGGGGCAGGTTTGTCACTGAAGCTTTCTTT. As protein: CARCCHGGRFVTEAFF.

V is TRBV19 and J is TRBJ1-6, with a possible D match to TRBD1 (5 bases). Germline CDR1 is LNHDA and CDR2 is SQIVND (reference sequence). V was clipped by 6 bases and J by 7 bases, with 19 bases between them. This CDR3 contains 16 residues. For the CDR3, the DNA is TGTGCCAGTAGGATGGACAAGGCGGAGTGGAATTCACCCCTCCACTTT. Protein product: CASRMDKAEWNSPLHF. The full variable domain, completed using reference TRBV19 and TRBJ1-6, is DGGITQSPKYLFRKEGQNVTLSCEQNLNHDAMYWYRQDPGQGLRLIYYSQIVNDFQKGDIAEGYSVSREKKESFPLTVTSAQKNPTAFYLCASRMDKAEWNSPLHFGNGTRLTVT.

J is TRBJ2-7 and V is TRBV21-1; TRBD2, the table's D call, was not compared with the DNA. TRBV21-1 is given as a pseudogene. The CDR3 extends over 15 amino acids. CDR3 nucleotides: TGTGCCAGCAGCAAAGGTAGCAGCTACCACTACGAGCAGTACTTC. As protein: CASSKGSSYHYEQYF.

Regarding this clone: This specimen includes other DNA sequences encoding the same CDR3. The rearrangement uses TRBV7-9 and TRBJ2-7, with TRBD1 matching 9 bases. The CDR3 covers 14 residues. Germline V CDR1 and CDR2: SEHNR, FQNEAQ (reference sequence). Trimming at V came to 1 base and at J to 4 bases, leaving 2 bases not matched to a gene. The CDR3 here is CASSLGQGDYEQYF. CDR3 nucleotide sequence: TGTGCCAGCAGCTTAGGACAGGGGGATTACGAGCAGTACTTC.

This clone was found many times. Other DNA sequences from this sample encode an identical CDR3 as well. CDR3 in amino acids: CASSLSGGSYGYTF. The CDR3 region has the DNA TGTGCCAGCAGTTTATCGGGGGGTAGCTATGGCTACACCTTC. The rearrangement uses TRBV28 and TRBJ1-2; D is possibly TRBD1 (5 bases). V was trimmed by 1 base and J by 4 bases, leaving 10 bases between them. The CDR3 extends over 14 amino acids. Germline V lookup: CDR1 MDHEN, CDR2 SYDVKM.

This chain connects TRBV7-6 to TRBJ2-1; 9 positions agree with TRBD2. CDR1 and CDR2 (germline): SGHVS, FNYEAQ. V was clipped by 1 base and J by 0 bases; unmatched bases: 10. The CDR3 extends over 19 amino acids. The CDR3 DNA reads TGTGCCAGCAGCTTAGATGCCAGCGGGAGGCCGAGCTCCTACAATGAGCAGTTCTTC. Translating it yields CASSLDASGRPSSYNEQFF.

The genes are TRBV9 and TRBJ2-6, with no clear D. Trimming removed 0 bases from V and 4 bases from J, with 11 bases in between. Per germline, CDR1 SGDLS and CDR2 YYNGEE. This CDR3 has 16 residues. The CDR3 is CASSVAFGPGANVLTF. The DNA of the CDR3 is TGTGCCAGCAGCGTAGCTTTCGGTCCAGGGGCCAACGTCCTGACTTTC.

This sequence joins TRBV18 and TRBJ2-1; 7 bases line up with TRBD2. CDR3 length equals 16 residues. Germline V gene sequence: CDR1 KGHSH, CDR2 LQKENI. The V segment lost 2 bases and the J segment 3 bases; nucleotides outside the gene matches: 7. The CDR3 is CASSPSLRDYYNEQFF. The CDR3, as DNA: TGTGCCAGCTCACCAAGTCTCCGGGACTACTACAATGAGCAGTTCTTC.

The CDR3 region is CASSLGWYEQYF. The CDR3 coding sequence is TGTGCCAGCAGCCTAGGCTGGTACGAGCAGTACTTC. This chain links TRBV28 with TRBJ2-7, with D unclear. CDR1 and CDR2 from the germline V gene are MDHEN and SYDVKM. The germline V and J ends were trimmed by 6 bases and 4 bases, with 10 bases remaining between them. The CDR3 spans 12 residues.

The rearrangement joins TRBV28 to TRBJ1-1, with a weak D call TRBD1 (6 bases). The CDR3 runs 14 residues. The V end was cut by 3 bases, the J end by 6 bases, with 14 bases between. The germline V gene has CDR1 MDHEN and CDR2 SYDVKM. The CDR3 spells CASSFTDRRSEAFF. The CDR3 DNA sequence: TGTGCCAGCAGTTTTACCGACAGGCGCTCTGAAGCTTTCTTT.

This chain links TRBV30 with TRBJ1-3; 8 bases are shared with TRBD1. Germline assignment: CDR1 GTSNPN and CDR2 SVGIG (reference sequence). Unmatched junction bases numbered 11, after V lost 0 bases and J lost 4 bases. The CDR3 contains 17 residues. The CDR3 sequence is CAWSVLGQGLSGNTIYF. CDR3 in DNA: TGTGCCTGGAGTGTACTCGGACAGGGACTTTCAGGAAACACCATATATTTT.

This rearrangement joins TRBV5-1 to TRBJ1-6, with TRBD1 as a possible D gene (5 bases). This CDR3 region has 15 residues. V was cut by 2 bases and J by 8 bases, with 14 bases left in between. The germline V gene has CDR1 SGHRS and CDR2 YFSETQ. In DNA form, the CDR3 reads TGCGCCAGCAGCTTAACCCAGGGTAGGGATTCACCCCTCCACTTT. Protein product: CASSLTQGRDSPLHF.

This clone was picked up one time. The V and J genes are TRBV9 and TRBJ1-4; D unclear. CDR1 SGDLS and CDR2 YYNGEE come from the germline V gene. This CDR3 spans 15 amino acids. V was pared by 4 bases and J by 0 bases, with 10 bases between. The CDR3 nucleotides are TGTGCCAGCAGCCCCCGGTTGGCAACTAATGAAAAACTGTTTTTT. It is translated as CASSPRLATNEKLFF.

This clone was picked up one time. The CDR3 loop is CASSQDQGITTNEKLFF. Here the CDR3 DNA reads TGTGCCAGCAGCCAAGATCAGGGAATAACAACTAATGAAAAACTGTTTTTT. V and J are TRBV4-2 and TRBJ1-4, with a possible D match to TRBD1 (5 bases). Germline CDR1 LGHNA, CDR2 YNFKEQ. The germline V and J ends were trimmed by 0 bases and 0 bases, with 11 bases remaining between them. This CDR3 has 17 amino acids.

The genes are TRBV2 and TRBJ2-7, with 8 bases matching TRBD2. Trimming cost V 2 bases and J 5 bases; bases outside gene matches: 8. Germline CDR1 reads SNHLY; CDR2 reads FYNNEI. The CDR3 runs to 15 residues. CDR3 nucleotides: TGTGCCAGCAGTGAACTCTCGGGGGGGCAAGACGAGCAGTACTTC. It codes for CASSELSGGQDEQYF.